The sequence of this T cell receptor (beta chain) was determined in a study of vaccination and CD4 T cells after COVID-19. About the study: Two of the convalescents were Hispanic, and convalescents were six males and four females. A median of approximately 75 days (range 14 to 241) separated dose two from the taking of post-vaccine samples. Overlapping SARS-CoV-2, HCoV-NL63, HCoV-OC43 and HCoV-229E spike peptides stimulated the cells.

Specified treatment: approximately nine-day PBMC culture with coronavirus spike peptide pools or control peptides (ViraFEST assay). Researchers collected the unexposed donor's CD4+ T cells before the COVID-19 pandemic (2011-2018). With fresh IL-2 medium, half the medium was replaced on days 3 and 7. The CDR3 contains 14 residues. CDR1 and CDR2 from the germline V gene are ENHRY and SYGVKD. Losses at the gene ends were 3 bases for V and 4 bases for J; bases not matched to a gene: 3. As concerns this clonotype: Antigen: not known.

Sequencing of the DNA from cultured CD4+ T cells was carried out with the Oncomine TCR Beta short-read assay. One entry per CDR3 protein results from TCRdb running MiXCR on the PCR reads. The sample lists roughly 7,600 distinct CDR3 sequences, over 35% seen once, with roughly 13% in the top ten. Sequenced sample: CD4+ T cells from blood, cultured in vitro. The chain has TRBV10-3 and TRBJ2-3, with 8 bases identical to TRBD1. The clonotype originates from a human donor in good health. CDR3 region: CAISEQGGSDTQYF. CDR3 nucleotides: TGTGCCATCAGTGAACAGGGGGGCTCAGATACGCAGTATTTT.